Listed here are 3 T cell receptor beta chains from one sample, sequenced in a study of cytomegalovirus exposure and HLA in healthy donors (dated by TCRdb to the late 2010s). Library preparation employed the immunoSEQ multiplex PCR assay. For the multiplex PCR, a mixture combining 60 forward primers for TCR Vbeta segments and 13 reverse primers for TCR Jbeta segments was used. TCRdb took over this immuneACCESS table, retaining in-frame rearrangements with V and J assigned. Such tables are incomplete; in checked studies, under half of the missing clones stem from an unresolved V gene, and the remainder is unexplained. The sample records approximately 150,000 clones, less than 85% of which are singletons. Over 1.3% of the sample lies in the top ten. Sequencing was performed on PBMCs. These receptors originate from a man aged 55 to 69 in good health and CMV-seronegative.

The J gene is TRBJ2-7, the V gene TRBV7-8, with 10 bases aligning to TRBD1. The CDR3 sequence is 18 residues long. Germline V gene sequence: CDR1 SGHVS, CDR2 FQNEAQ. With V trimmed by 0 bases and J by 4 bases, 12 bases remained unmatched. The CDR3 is CASSLALPGTGETYEQYF. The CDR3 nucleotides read TGTGCCAGCAGCTTAGCGCTCCCCGGGACAGGGGAGACGTACGAGCAGTACTTC.

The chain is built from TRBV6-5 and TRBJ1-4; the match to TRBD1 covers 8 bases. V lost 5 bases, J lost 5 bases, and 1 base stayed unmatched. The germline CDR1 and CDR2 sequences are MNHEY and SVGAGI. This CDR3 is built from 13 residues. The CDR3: CASSRTGNEKLFF. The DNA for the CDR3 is TGTGCCAGCAGTAGGACAGGGAATGAAAAACTGTTTTTT.

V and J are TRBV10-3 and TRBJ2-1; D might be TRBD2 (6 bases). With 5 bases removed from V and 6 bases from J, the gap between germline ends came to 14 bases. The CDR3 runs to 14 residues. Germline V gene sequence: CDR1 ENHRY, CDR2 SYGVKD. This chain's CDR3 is CAISRAEGTNEQFF. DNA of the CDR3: TGTGCCATCAGTCGAGCGGAGGGCACCAATGAGCAGTTCTTC.